These 8 T cell receptor beta chains originate from one sample sequenced in a study of T cells in Graves' hyperthyroidism and ophthalmopathy. Using RNA transcripts as the source, TCR beta CDR3 regions were amplified. HTBI primers drove first-round RT-PCR of the TCR CDR3. TCRdb redid the calling of the multiplex PCR reads with MiXCR, one entry per CDR3 protein. The sample gives 200,000 to 300,000 distinct CDR3 sequences, about 24% of which show up once; approximately 35% is in the top ten. The sample consisted of blood. The receptors come from a woman aged 40 to 49 with Graves' ophthalmopathy.

This clonotype has at least ten counts. The CDR3 DNA is TGTGCCTGGAGTGTGGCCCCGGGACAGTCGTCCCAAGAGACCCAGTACTTC. It is translated as CAWSVAPGQSSQETQYF. This rearrangement joins TRBV30 to TRBJ2-5, with 7 bases that match TRBD1. The CDR3 is made up of 17 amino acids. V trimming: 0 bases; J trimming: 1 base; junction bases outside the gene matches: 11. Germline CDR1 and CDR2: GTSNPN and SVGIG (reference sequence).

This clonotype has just a few counts. The V gene is TRBV6-2 or TRBV6-3, the J gene TRBJ2-5; D ambiguous. Germline V gene lookup returns CDR1 MNHEY and CDR2 SVGEGT. This CDR3 region has 12 residues. V gave up 2 bases and J gave up 4 bases, with 5 bases separating them. The CDR3 reads CASSYRPETQYF. The CDR3 coding sequence is TGTGCCAGCAGTTACCGGCCAGAGACCCAGTACTTC.

This clonotype was observed many times. V is TRBV3-1 and J is TRBJ2-5, with TRBD1 identical over 7 bases. Germline V gene lookup returns CDR1 LGHDT and CDR2 YNNKEL (reference sequence). The CDR3 length is 11 residues. With V trimmed by 6 bases and J by 7 bases, 2 bases remained unmatched. The CDR3 sequence is CASSRQGTQYF. CDR3 DNA: TGTGCCAGCAGTCGACAGGGGACCCAGTACTTC.

The sample holds one count of this clonotype. This chain connects TRBV7-3 to TRBJ2-5; 7 nucleotides line up with TRBD2. Germline CDR1 SGHTA, CDR2 FQGTGA. The CDR3 extends over 13 amino acids. V lost 4 bases, J lost 3 bases, and 2 bases stayed unmatched. This CDR3 is CASSSGLEETQYF. As DNA, the CDR3 is TGTGCCAGCAGCTCAGGACTAGAAGAGACCCAGTACTTC.

This clonotype appeared a few times. This chain uses TRBV30 with TRBJ1-1; possible D gene TRBD1, 5 bases. V lost 7 bases and J 0 bases, leaving 12 bases between the germline ends. This CDR3 contains 13 residues. Germline V lookup: CDR1 GTSNPN, CDR2 SVGIG (reference sequence). In nucleotides, the CDR3 is TGTGCCTACGGGACGGGAATGAACACTGAAGCTTTCTTT. Translated, it gives CAYGTGMNTEAFF.

This clonotype was seen repeatedly, ten times or more. V gene TRBV2 combines with J gene TRBJ2-4, with TRBD1 identical over 8 bases. The V gene's germline CDR1 is SNHLY and CDR2 FYNNEI. J gave up 11 bases and V 10 bases, and 7 bases lay outside the gene matches. There are 11 residues in the CDR3. CDR3 sequence: CATRQGTVQYF. Written as DNA, the CDR3 is TGTGCCACAAGACAGGGGACGGTTCAGTACTTC.

The sample holds many counts of this clonotype. The chain couples TRBV7-3 to TRBJ1-1, with a possible D match to TRBD1 (5 bases). The length of the CDR3 is 13 residues. V was shortened by 1 base and J by 4 bases, with 7 bases between the two germline ends. CDR1 and CDR2 from the germline V gene are SGHTA and FQGTGA. In DNA form, the CDR3 reads TGTGCCAGCAGCTTAAAGGGACTCACTGAAGCTTTCTTT. This gives the protein CASSLKGLTEAFF. Complete variable domain (other parts from reference TRBV7-3 and TRBJ1-1): GAGVSQTPSNKVTEKGKYVELRCDPISGHTALYWYRQSLGQGPEFLIYFQGTGAADDSGLPNDRFFAVRPEGSVSTLKIQRTERGDSAVYLCASSLKGLTEAFFGQGTRLTVV.

Many counts were recorded for this clonotype. The chain carries TRBV9 and TRBJ2-2; maybe TRBD1 (6 bases). Germline V gives CDR1 SGDLS, CDR2 YYNGEE. CDR3 size: 15 residues. The ends were cut back, 4 bases at V and 1 base at J, with 11 bases in the middle. CDR3 loop: CASSPTTGNTGELFF. Written as DNA, the CDR3 is TGTGCCAGCAGCCCAACGACAGGGAACACCGGGGAGCTGTTTTTT.